The T cell receptor (beta chain) under discussion was sequenced for a study of blood T cells in healthy people across ages. Germline assignment: CDR1 MNHNS and CDR2 SASEGT. The CDR3 spans 14 residues. PCR was performed a second time for roughly 6 to 12 cycles using a sample-barcoded 5' primer and a J-beta primer mix. All cDNA molecules were each tagged by a template-switch adaptor with 12 random nucleotides. Via MiXCR, TCRdb re-called the 5' RACE reads, giving one row per CDR3 protein. The sample contains some 850,000 distinct CDR3 sequences, roughly 26% of which appear only once. The sample holds a few counts of this clonotype. Germline is not matched at one junction end, which may reflect a read error. Isolated PBMCs totaled at least 7 million in each sample. The sample was also reused in another study, on T cells of mothers and their children. That paper states: The second PCR used the M1S primer, and this primer added sample barcodes and 2-4 random nucleotides.

V gene TRBV6-1 combines with J gene TRBJ2-5, with 7 nucleotides matching TRBD1. Matching the DNA end better, TRBJ2-7 makes the J call doubtful. The TCR was taken from a boy younger than 18 in good health. The source material was blood. CDR3 DNA: TGTGCCGGCAGTGAAGACGACAGGGTCTACGAGCAGTACTTC. Its translation is CAGSEDDRVYEQYF.